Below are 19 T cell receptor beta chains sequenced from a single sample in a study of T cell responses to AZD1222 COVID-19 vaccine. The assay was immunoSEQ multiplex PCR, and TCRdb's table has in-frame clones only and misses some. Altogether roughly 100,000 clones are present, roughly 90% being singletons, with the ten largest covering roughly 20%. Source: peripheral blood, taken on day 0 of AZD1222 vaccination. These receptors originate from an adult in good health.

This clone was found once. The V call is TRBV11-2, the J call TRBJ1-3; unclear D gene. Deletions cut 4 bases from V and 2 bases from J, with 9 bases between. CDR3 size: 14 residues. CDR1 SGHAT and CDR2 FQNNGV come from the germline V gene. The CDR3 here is CASSSRLAGNTIYF. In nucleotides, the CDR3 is TGTGCCAGCAGCTCCAGACTCGCTGGAAACACCATATATTTT.

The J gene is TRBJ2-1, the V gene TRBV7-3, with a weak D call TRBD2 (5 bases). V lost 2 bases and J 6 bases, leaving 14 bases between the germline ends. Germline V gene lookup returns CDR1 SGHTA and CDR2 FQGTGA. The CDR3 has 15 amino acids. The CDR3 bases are TGTGCCAGCAGCTTAGCGGTTTCGGGGTCCAATGAGCAGTTCTTC. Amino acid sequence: CASSLAVSGSNEQFF.

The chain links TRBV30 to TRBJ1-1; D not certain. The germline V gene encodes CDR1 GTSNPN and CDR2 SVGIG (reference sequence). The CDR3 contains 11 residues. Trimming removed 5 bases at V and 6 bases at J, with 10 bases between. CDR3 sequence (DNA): TGTGCCTGGTCGAGTCGCGCTGAAGCTTTCTTT. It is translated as CAWSSRAEAFF.

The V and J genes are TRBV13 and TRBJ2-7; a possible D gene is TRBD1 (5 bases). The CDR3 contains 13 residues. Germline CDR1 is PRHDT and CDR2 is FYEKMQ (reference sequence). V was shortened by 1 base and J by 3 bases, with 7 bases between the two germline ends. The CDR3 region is CASSLAGHYEQYF. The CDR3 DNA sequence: TGTGCCAGCAGCTTAGCAGGACACTACGAGCAGTACTTC.

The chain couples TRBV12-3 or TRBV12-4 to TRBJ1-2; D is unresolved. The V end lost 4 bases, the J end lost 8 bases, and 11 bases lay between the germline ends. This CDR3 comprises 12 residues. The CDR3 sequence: CASSSSGWGYTF. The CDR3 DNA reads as TGTGCCAGCAGTTCCAGTGGGTGGGGCTACACCTTC.

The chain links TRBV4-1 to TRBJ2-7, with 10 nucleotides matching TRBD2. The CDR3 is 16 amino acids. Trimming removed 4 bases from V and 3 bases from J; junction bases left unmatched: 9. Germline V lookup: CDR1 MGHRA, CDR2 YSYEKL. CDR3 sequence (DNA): TGCGCCAGCAGCCCGGGACTAGCGCGGAGGGTCTACGAGCAGTACTTC. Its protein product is CASSPGLARRVYEQYF.

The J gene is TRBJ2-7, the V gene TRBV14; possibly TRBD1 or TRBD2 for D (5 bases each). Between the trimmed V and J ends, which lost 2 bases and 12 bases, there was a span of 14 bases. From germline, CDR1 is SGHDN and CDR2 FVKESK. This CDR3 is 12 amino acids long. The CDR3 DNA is TGTGCCAGCAGCCAATACTATGGGGGTTTGTACTTC. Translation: CASSQYYGGLYF.

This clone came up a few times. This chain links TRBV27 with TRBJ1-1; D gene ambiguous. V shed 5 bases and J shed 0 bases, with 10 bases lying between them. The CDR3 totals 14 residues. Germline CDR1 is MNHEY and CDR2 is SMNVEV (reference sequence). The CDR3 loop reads CASSEQNLNTEAFF. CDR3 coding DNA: TGTGCCAGCAGTGAACAGAATTTGAACACTGAAGCTTTCTTT.

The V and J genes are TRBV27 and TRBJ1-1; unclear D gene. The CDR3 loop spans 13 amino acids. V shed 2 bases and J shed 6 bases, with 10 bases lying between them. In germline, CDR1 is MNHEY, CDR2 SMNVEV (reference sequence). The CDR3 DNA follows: TGTGCCAGCAGTTTAAAGGGCGCAGCTGAAGCTTTCTTT. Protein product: CASSLKGAAEAFF.

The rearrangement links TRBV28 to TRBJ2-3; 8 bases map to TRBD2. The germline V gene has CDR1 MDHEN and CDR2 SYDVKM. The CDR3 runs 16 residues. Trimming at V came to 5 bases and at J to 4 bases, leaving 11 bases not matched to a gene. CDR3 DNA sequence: TGTGCCAGCAGTCTCCTCGGCGCGGGGGGCCCAGATACGCAGTATTTT. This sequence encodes CASSLLGAGGPDTQYF.

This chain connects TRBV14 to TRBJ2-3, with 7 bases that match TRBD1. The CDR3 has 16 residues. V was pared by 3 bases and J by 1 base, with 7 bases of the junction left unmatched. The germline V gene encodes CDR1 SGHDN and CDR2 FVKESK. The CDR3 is CASSQTGFLGTDTQYF. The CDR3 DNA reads TGTGCCAGCAGCCAGACAGGGTTCCTGGGCACAGATACGCAGTATTTT.

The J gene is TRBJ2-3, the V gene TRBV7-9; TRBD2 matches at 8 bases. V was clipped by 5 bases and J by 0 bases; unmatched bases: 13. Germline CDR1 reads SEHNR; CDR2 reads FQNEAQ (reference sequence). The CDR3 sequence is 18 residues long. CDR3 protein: CASSPGLVGGTSTDTQYF. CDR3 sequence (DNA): TGTGCCAGCAGCCCGGGACTAGTGGGGGGGACTAGCACAGATACGCAGTATTTT.

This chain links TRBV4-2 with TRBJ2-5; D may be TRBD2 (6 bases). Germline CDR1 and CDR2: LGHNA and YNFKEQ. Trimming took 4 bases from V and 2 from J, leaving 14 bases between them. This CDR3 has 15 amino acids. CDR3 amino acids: CASSRETSGQETQYF. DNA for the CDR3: TGTGCCAGCAGCCGGGAGACTAGTGGACAAGAGACCCAGTACTTC.

The CDR3 DNA reads TGCGCCAGCAGCTTTAATTTCCAGGGCGCGGATTCACCCCTCCACTTT. Encoded protein: CASSFNFQGADSPLHF. The V gene is TRBV5-1, the J gene TRBJ1-6; possibly TRBD1 for D (5 bases). CDR1 SGHRS and CDR2 YFSETQ come from the germline V gene. CDR3 length equals 16 residues. The ends were cut back, 2 bases at V and 8 bases at J, with 17 bases in the middle. The whole variable domain, filled in from reference TRBV5-1 and TRBJ1-6, reads KAGVTQTPRYLIKTRGQQVTLSCSPISGHRSVSWYQQTPGQGLQFLFEYFSETQRNKGNFPGRFSGRQFSNSRSEMNVSTLELGDSALYLCASSFNFQGADSPLHFGNGTRLTVT.

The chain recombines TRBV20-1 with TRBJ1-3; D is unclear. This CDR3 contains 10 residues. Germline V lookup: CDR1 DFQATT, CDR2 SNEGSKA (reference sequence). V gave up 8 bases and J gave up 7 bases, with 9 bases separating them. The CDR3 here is CSLFGNTIYF. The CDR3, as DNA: TGCAGTCTCTTTGGTAACACCATATATTTT.

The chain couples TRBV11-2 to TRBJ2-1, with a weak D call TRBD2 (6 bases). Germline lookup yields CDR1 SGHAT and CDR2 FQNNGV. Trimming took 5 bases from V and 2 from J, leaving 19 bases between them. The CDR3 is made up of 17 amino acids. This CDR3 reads CASSPGLLNPPYNEQFF. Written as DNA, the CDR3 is TGTGCCAGCAGCCCGGGACTCCTAAACCCCCCCTACAATGAGCAGTTCTTC.

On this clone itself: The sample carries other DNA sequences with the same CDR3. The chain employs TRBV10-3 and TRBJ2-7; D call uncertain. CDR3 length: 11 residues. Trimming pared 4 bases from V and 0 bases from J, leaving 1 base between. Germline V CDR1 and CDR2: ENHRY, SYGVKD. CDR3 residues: CAISASYEQYF. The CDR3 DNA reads TGTGCCATCAGTGCCTCCTACGAGCAGTACTTC.

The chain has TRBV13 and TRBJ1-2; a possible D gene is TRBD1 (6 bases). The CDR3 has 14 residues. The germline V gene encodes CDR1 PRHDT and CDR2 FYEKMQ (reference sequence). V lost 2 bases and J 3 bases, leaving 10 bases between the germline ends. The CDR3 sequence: CASSLRGVYYGYTF. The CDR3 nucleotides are TGTGCCAGCAGCTTAAGGGGGGTCTACTATGGCTACACCTTC.

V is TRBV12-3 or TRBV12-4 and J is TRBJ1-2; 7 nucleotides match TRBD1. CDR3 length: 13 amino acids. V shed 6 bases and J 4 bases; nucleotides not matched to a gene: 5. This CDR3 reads CASSRGQSYGYTF. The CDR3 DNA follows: TGTGCCAGCAGCCGGGGACAGTCCTATGGCTACACCTTC.